These T cell receptor beta chains were read from a single sample in a study of identical twins. TCRdb redid the calling of the 5' RACE reads with MiXCR, one entry per CDR3 protein. Here the sample spans 1.5 million to 2 million distinct CDR3 sequences, less than 35% being singletons. Sequencing was carried out using cord blood. The origin of the receptors is a newborn girl in good health. Each CDR3 is given with its conserved first and last residue. A D gene is named only where the DNA matches it firmly. Part of the rows lack a size; the others show once, few, many or a class for expanded clones.

D gene,clone size,J gene,V gene,CDR3 DNA,CDR3 protein
TRBD1,few,TRBJ1-1,TRBV27,TGTGCCAGCAGTTCCGCCGGGACAGGGAACACTGAAGCTTTCTTT,CASSSAGTGNTEAFF
-,-,TRBJ2-5,TRBV20-1,TGCAGTGCTAGTAGGGGACCTATTCGCAATGAGCAGTACTTC,CSASRGPIRNEQYF
-,-,TRBJ2-5,TRBV27,TGTGCCAGCAGTCAAGACCCATGGACTTTCCAAGAGACCCAGTACTTC,CASSQDPWTFQETQYF
TRBD2,few,TRBJ2-3,TRBV28,TGTGCCAGCAGTTTATGGCGGGAGCGTAGCACAGATACGCAGTATTTT,CASSLWRERSTDTQYF
-,-,TRBJ2-1,TRBV18,TGTGCCAGCTCACCAAGTCCGGGAAGGTACAATGAGCAGTTCTTC,CASSPSPGRYNEQFF
-,few,TRBJ2-7,TRBV5-1,TGCGCCAGCAGCCCGGACTACCGCCTCTACGAGCAGTACTTC,CASSPDYRLYEQYF
-,many,TRBJ2-3,TRBV7-2,TGTGCCAGCAGCTTAACGCCGGGACCAGATACGCAGTATTTT,CASSLTPGPDTQYF
-,many,TRBJ2-4,TRBV4-2,TGTGCCAGCAGCCAAGAAATGGCAGGAGCCAAAAACATTCAGTACTTC,CASSQEMAGAKNIQYF
TRBD2,few,TRBJ2-7,TRBV4-2,TGTGCCAGCAGCCAGAGTGCTAGCGGGAGGCTCTACGAGCAGTACTTC,CASSQSASGRLYEQYF
-,-,TRBJ1-2,TRBV6-7,TGTGCCAGCAGTTGGGGTCCTAACTATGGCTGCACCTTC,CASSWGPNYGCTF
-,once,TRBJ1-5,TRBV27,TGTGCCAGCAGTTCCAGACTCCAGGGCGGGCCCCAGCATTTT,CASSSRLQGGPQHF
TRBD1,-,TRBJ2-3,TRBV12-3/TRBV12-4,TGTGCCAGCAGTTTAGGCCTAGGACAGGGGACAGATACGCAGTATTTT,CASSLGLGQGTDTQYF
-,-,TRBJ2-3,TRBV9,TGTGCCAGCAGCGTAGAGGAGGGGCCGTTGGGTACGCAGTATTTT,CASSVEEGPLGTQYF
-,-,TRBJ2-3,TRBV27,TGTGCCAGCAAGTTGCGACCCCTTGATGCGCAGTATTTT,CASKLRPLDAQYF
-,few,TRBJ2-7,TRBV11-2,TGTGCCAGCAGCCCCTCCGGCGAGTACGAGCAGTACTTC,CASSPSGEYEQYF
-,-,TRBJ1-2,TRBV21-1,TGTGCCAGCAGCAAAGGGGACGACAGGACCTATGGCTACACCTTC,CASSKGDDRTYGYTF
TRBD1,-,TRBJ2-7,TRBV4-1,TGCGCCAGCAGCCAAGCGGGACAGGGGGTCTACGAGCAGTACTTC,CASSQAGQGVYEQYF
TRBD2,-,TRBJ2-1,TRBV29-1,TGCAGCGTTGCCGACAGGAGCGGGGGCTACAATGAGCAGTTCTTC,CSVADRSGGYNEQFF
-,few,TRBJ2-1,TRBV5-1,TGCGCCAGCAGCTCTAGGGGACAAGGGGGTGAGCAGTTCTTC,CASSSRGQGGEQFF
TRBD1,-,TRBJ1-2,TRBV20-1,TGCAGTGCTTGGGACAGTTCCAACTATGGCTACACCTTC,CSAWDSSNYGYTF
TRBD2,many,TRBJ2-7,TRBV10-3,TGTGCCATCAGTGAGTCTATTAGCGGGGGTTACGAGCAGTACTTC,CAISESISGGYEQYF
TRBD2,few,TRBJ2-5,TRBV12-3/TRBV12-4,TGTGCCAGCAGCTCGGGACTAGCTATGGAGACCCAGTACTTC,CASSSGLAMETQYF
TRBD1,-,TRBJ2-1,TRBV20-1,TGCAGTGCTAACAGGGGCGCCACCAATGAGCAGTTCTTC,CSANRGATNEQFF
TRBD2,few,TRBJ2-7,TRBV28,TGTGCCAGCAGTTTGCCTCCGATCGGGGGCCCGACTAGCGGGAGGCCTTCCTACGAGCAGTACTTC,CASSLPPIGGPTSGRPSYEQYF
-,-,TRBJ2-5,TRBV4-1,TGCGCCAGCAGCCAAGTCGGCCGTTCTAATGAGCAGTACTTC,CASSQVGRSNEQYF
-,-,TRBJ1-4,TRBV20-1,TGCAGTGCCTGGGGGCCGACAAGACCGGAAAAACTGTTTTTT,CSAWGPTRPEKLFF
-,-,TRBJ2-5,TRBV4-1,TGCGCCAGCAGCCAAGATCCAGGCGCCCAAGAGACCCAGTACTTC,CASSQDPGAQETQYF
-,-,TRBJ2-5,TRBV18,TGTGCCAGCGGATCCAGAGAGACCCAGTACTTC,CASGSRETQYF
-,few,TRBJ2-7,TRBV12-3/TRBV12-4,TGTGCCAGCAGTTACCTCAGGACAGAAGGATACGAGCAGTACTTC,CASSYLRTEGYEQYF
-,-,TRBJ2-5,TRBV29-1,TGCGGCGTTGGTGGATTTCAAGAGACCCAGTACTTC,CGVGGFQETQYF
-,-,TRBJ2-7,TRBV6-1,TGTGCCAGCGAGTCGGGTCTTACCTACGAGCAGTACTTC,CASESGLTYEQYF
TRBD1,few,TRBJ1-2,TRBV7-9,TGTGCCAGCAGCTTATGGCACACCCGAGACAGGGGGAACTATGGCTACACCTTC,CASSLWHTRDRGNYGYTF
-,few,TRBJ1-1,TRBV28,TGTGCCAGCAGTTTGGCGGCCCTGGCCCCTGAAGCTTTCTTT,CASSLAALAPEAFF
TRBD2,few,TRBJ2-4,TRBV10-3,TGTGCCATCAGTGAGCTAGCGGGAGGTAACATTCAGTACTTC,CAISELAGGNIQYF
TRBD2,-,TRBJ2-7,TRBV7-6,TGTGCCAGCAGCTTAGAGCGGGGGGGCCGGCAGTACTTC,CASSLERGGRQYF
TRBD1,few,TRBJ2-6,TRBV2,TGTGCCAGCAGTGAATGGGGACAGGCTATCTCTGGGGCCAACGTCCTGACTTTC,CASSEWGQAISGANVLTF
TRBD2,few,TRBJ2-7,TRBV2,TGTGCCAGCAGAAGGACTAGCGGGAGTACCTACGAGCAGTACTTC,CASRRTSGSTYEQYF
-,many,TRBJ1-2,TRBV3-1,TGTGCCAGCAGCTACCAAAGATCTAACTATGGCTACACCTTC,CASSYQRSNYGYTF
-,-,TRBJ1-5,TRBV30,TGTGCCTGGAGTGTCCGTTCATACTATAGCAATCAGCCCCAGCATTTT,CAWSVRSYYSNQPQHF
-,-,TRBJ1-1,TRBV6-1,TGTGCCAGCAGTGAAGGGGCTTGGACTGAAGCTTTCTTT,CASSEGAWTEAFF
-,-,TRBJ1-2,TRBV14,TGTGCCAGCAGCCATAAGGCCTTCGTACCCTATGGCTACACCTTC,CASSHKAFVPYGYTF
-,-,TRBJ1-1,TRBV4-2,TGTGCCAGCAGCCAAGATGTGGGAGGCGGAGCTTTCTTT,CASSQDVGGGAFF
-,-,TRBJ2-2,TRBV2,TGTGCCAGCAGCGACCCTAGCGATTACGCCGGGGAGCTGTTTTTT,CASSDPSDYAGELFF
-,once,TRBJ1-6,TRBV7-9,TGTGCCAGCTTCGAGGGATATAATTCACCCCTCCACTTT,CASFEGYNSPLHF
-,-,TRBJ2-3,TRBV10-3,TGTGCCATCAGTAGGGACACCCGCACAGATACGCAGTATTTT,CAISRDTRTDTQYF
-,-,TRBJ2-5,TRBV18,TGTGCCAGCTCTCCAGCCCCTAGGCTAGTGACAGAGACCCAGTACTTC,CASSPAPRLVTETQYF
-,few,TRBJ1-2,TRBV5-6,TGTGCCAGCAGCTTAGCCCGATACAGGGTCTATGGCTACACCTTC,CASSLARYRVYGYTF
-,-,TRBJ2-5,TRBV24-1,TGTGCCACCAGTAACTTTCACAATGAGCAGTACTTC,CATSNFHNEQYF
-,-,TRBJ1-1,TRBV5-1,TGCGCCAGCGGCTTGGCCAGTTCATTGAGCACTGAAGCTTTCTTT,CASGLASSLSTEAFF
TRBD2,-,TRBJ2-1,TRBV20-1,TGCAGTGCTAGACCCAGAGGCGACGGGAGGCCGCATTACAATGAGCAGTTCTTC,CSARPRGDGRPHYNEQFF
-,few,TRBJ1-1,TRBV28,TGTGCCAGCAGTTCCCCAGGGAGGGCTTTCTTT,CASSSPGRAFF
TRBD2,-,TRBJ2-7,TRBV20-1,TGCAGTGCAAAGCCCGGGACTAGCGGGAGTTTTTACAATGAGCAGTACTTC,CSAKPGTSGSFYNEQYF
-,many,TRBJ1-1,TRBV7-9,TGTGCCAGCAGCTTAGTAGGCGGGGGGACTGAAGCTTTCTTT,CASSLVGGGTEAFF
TRBD1,-,TRBJ1-3,TRBV9,TGTGCCAGCAGCGGAAACAGGGGGCCAATCTCTGGAAACACCATATATTTT,CASSGNRGPISGNTIYF
TRBD2,-,TRBJ2-3,TRBV5-6,TGTGCCAGCAGCTTGCCCGGGGGGGCCCGCACAGATACGCAGTATTTT,CASSLPGGARTDTQYF
-,-,TRBJ1-5,TRBV12-3/TRBV12-4,TGTGCCAGCAGTTCCCCCTACAGGGAAATTGGCAATCAGCCCCAGCATTTT,CASSSPYREIGNQPQHF
-,-,TRBJ2-7,TRBV11-2,TGTGCCAGCAGCTGGGACGGGTGGCTGCTCTACGAGCAGTACTTC,CASSWDGWLLYEQYF
TRBD2,few,TRBJ2-1,TRBV20-1,TGCAGTGCTAGAAGCCATCTCGGGACCACTAGCGGGAGGGCCTACAATGAGCAGTTCTTC,CSARSHLGTTSGRAYNEQFF
TRBD2,few,TRBJ2-1,TRBV28,TGTGCCAGCAGCCCACTAGCGGGAGAAGAAAATGAGCAGTTCTTC,CASSPLAGEENEQFF
TRBD1,once,TRBJ1-5,TRBV27,TGTGCCAGCAGCCCGATCCTCCTTCGCGGACAGGGACGTGGCAATCAGCCCCAGCATTTT,CASSPILLRGQGRGNQPQHF